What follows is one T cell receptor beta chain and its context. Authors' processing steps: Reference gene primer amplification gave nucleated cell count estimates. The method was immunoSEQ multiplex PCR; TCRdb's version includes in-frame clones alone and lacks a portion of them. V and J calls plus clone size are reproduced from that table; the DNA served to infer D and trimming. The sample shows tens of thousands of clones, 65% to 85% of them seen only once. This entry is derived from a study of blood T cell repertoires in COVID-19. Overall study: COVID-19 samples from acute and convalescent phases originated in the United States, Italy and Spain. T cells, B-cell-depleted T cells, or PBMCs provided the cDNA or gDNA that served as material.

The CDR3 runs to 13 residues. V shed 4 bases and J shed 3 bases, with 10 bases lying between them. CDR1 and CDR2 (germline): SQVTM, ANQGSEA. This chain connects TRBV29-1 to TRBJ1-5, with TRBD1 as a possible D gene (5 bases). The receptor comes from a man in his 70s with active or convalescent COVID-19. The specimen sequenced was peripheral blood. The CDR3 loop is CSVGWTLNQPQHF. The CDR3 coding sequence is TGCAGCGTTGGTTGGACACTCAATCAGCCCCAGCATTTT.